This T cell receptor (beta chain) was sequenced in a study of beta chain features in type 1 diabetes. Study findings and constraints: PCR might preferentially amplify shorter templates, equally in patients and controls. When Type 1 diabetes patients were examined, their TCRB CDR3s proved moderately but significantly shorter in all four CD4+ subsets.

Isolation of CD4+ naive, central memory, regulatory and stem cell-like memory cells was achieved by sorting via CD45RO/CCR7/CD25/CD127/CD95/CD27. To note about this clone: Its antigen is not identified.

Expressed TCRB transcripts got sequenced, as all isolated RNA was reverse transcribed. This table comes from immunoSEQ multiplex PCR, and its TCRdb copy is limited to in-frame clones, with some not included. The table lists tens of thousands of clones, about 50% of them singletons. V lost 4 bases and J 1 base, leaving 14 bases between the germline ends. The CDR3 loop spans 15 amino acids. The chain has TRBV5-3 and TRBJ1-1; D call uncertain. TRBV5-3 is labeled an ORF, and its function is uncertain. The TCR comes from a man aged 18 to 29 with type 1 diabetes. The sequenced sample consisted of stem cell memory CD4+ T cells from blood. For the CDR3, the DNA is TGTGCCAGAAGCCACATCGCCCAGGCGAACACTGAAGCTTTCTTT. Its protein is CARSHIAQANTEAFF.